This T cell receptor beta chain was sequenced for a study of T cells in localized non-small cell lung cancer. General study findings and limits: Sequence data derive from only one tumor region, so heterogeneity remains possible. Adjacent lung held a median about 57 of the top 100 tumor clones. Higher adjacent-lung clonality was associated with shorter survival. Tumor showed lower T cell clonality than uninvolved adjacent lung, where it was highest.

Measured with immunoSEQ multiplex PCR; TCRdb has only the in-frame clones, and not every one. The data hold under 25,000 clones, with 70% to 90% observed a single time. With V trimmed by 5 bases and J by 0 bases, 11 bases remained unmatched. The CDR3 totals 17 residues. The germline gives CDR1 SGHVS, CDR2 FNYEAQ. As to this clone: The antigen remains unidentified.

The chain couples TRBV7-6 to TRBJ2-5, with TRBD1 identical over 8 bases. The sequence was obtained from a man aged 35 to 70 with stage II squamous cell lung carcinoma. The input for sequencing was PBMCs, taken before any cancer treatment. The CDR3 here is CASSTLIRDRNQETQYF. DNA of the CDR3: TGTGCCAGCAGCACTCTCATCCGGGACAGGAACCAAGAGACCCAGTACTTC.